This TCR delta chain was obtained from a study of gamma-delta T cells after stem cell transplantation. This clone is classed as medium-sized (0.01 to 0.1%). Germline lookup yields CDR1 GEAIGNYY and CDR2 EKD. The CDR3 loop spans 20 amino acids. V shed 3 bases and J 0 bases; nucleotides not matched to a gene: 8. TCRdb re-called the RT-PCR reads via CATT. The sample yields more than 850 delta-chain clones, 12% seen once. The sequence derives from a human donor. It is not recorded whose cells these are; they may come from a transplant donor. V usage is TRDV2 and J usage is TRDJ3; 12 nucleotides align to TRDD3. Sequences were obtained from gamma-delta T cells. DNA of the CDR3: TGTGCCTGTGACTCGTACTGGGGGATACAAAGCTCCTGGGACACCCGACAGATGTTTTTC. This translates into CACDSYWGIQSSWDTRQMFF.